Presented here are 14 T cell receptor beta chains from one specimen sequenced in a study of HIV-infected patients and healthy controls. Whole blood was used without fractionation, so all unsorted peripheral T cells were included. cDNA was made from approximately 500 ng RNA using alpha and beta constant primers. Alpha and beta chain libraries were made separately by chain-specific third strand synthesis with multiplexing indices. One entry per CDR3 protein results from TCRdb running MiXCR on the 5' RACE reads. The sample shows over 3,500 distinct CDR3 sequences, roughly 8.3% of them seen only once. This material consisted of blood, taken before antiretroviral therapy. All receptors derive from an adult with HIV infection.

There are a few counts of this clonotype. As DNA, the CDR3 is TGTGCCAGCAGTTACTCGCCCGGGTCCAATGAGCAGTTCTTC. It yields the protein CASSYSPGSNEQFF. The chain recombines TRBV6-5 with TRBJ2-1; no definite D call. The CDR3 spans 14 residues. Trimming left V 0 bases short and J 6 bases short, with 9 bases between. Germline CDR1 reads MNHEY; CDR2 reads SVGAGI.

Sample share makes this clonotype medium-sized. The CDR3 here is CASSQERVGVLEQFF. The CDR3 DNA sequence: TGCGCCAGCAGCCAAGAGCGGGTTGGAGTTCTTGAGCAGTTCTTC. The chain employs TRBV4-1 and TRBJ2-1; D perhaps matches TRBD2 (5 bases). Looked up from germline, CDR1 is MGHRA and CDR2 is YSYEKL. Trimming pared 0 bases from V and 9 bases from J, leaving 15 bases between. This CDR3 is 15 amino acids long.

The chain combines TRBV30 with TRBJ2-5, with 9 bases identical to TRBD2. Germline assignment: CDR1 GTSNPN and CDR2 SVGIG (reference sequence). The junction had 1 base not matched to a gene; V was cut back by 1 base and J by 1 base. The length of the CDR3 is 14 residues. This CDR3 is CAWSGGGGQETQYF. The DNA of the CDR3 is TGTGCCTGGAGTGGCGGGGGGGGCCAAGAGACCCAGTACTTC.

By sample share, this clonotype is medium-sized. The chain employs TRBV10-3 and TRBJ2-7; maybe TRBD1 (5 bases). This CDR3 is 15 amino acids long. In germline, CDR1 is ENHRY, CDR2 SYGVKD. Trimming left V 0 bases short and J 3 bases short, with 12 bases between. Written as DNA, the CDR3 is TGTGCCATCAGTGAGTCACCGGACAAGATCTACGAGCAGTACTTC. Its translation is CAISESPDKIYEQYF.

This CDR3 is CASSPNPLGTLRKETQYF. CDR3 nucleotides: TGTGCCAGCTCACCGAATCCACTAGGTACCCTTAGGAAAGAGACCCAGTACTTC. This rearrangement joins TRBV18 to TRBJ2-5, with a tentative D call TRBD2 (5 bases). This CDR3 is 18 amino acids long. Trimming left V 3 bases short and J 3 bases short, with 23 bases between. CDR1 is KGHSH and CDR2 is LQKENI in the germline V gene.

This clonotype showed up many times. The chain couples TRBV10-3 to TRBJ1-1; D gene uncertain. Trimming shortened V by 0 bases and J by 4 bases, and 21 bases separated the two germline ends. This CDR3 has 18 residues. Per the germline V gene, CDR1 is ENHRY and CDR2 is SYGVKD. For the CDR3, the DNA is TGTGCCATCAGTGAGTCGGGATTTTCTAGACCCTCCGCCACTGAAGCTTTCTTT. This sequence encodes CAISESGFSRPSATEAFF.

This clonotype was recorded at least ten times. The chain joins TRBV19 to TRBJ1-2; 7 nucleotides match TRBD1. V was clipped by 6 bases and J by 8 bases; unmatched bases: 3. The germline gives CDR1 LNHDA, CDR2 SQIVND (reference sequence). The CDR3 has 11 residues. CDR3 amino acids: CASRQGRGYTF. DNA of the CDR3: TGTGCCAGTAGACAGGGGAGAGGCTACACCTTC.

This clonotype is medium-sized. Here the CDR3 DNA reads TGTGCCAGCAGCCCGGCGGCTGGGGGCAGGCCCCAGCATTTT. Its translation: CASSPAAGGRPQHF. This chain uses TRBV6-6 with TRBJ1-5, with a weak D call TRBD1 (6 bases). The V end was cut by 6 bases, the J end by 9 bases, with 18 bases between. The V gene's germline CDR1 is MNHNY and CDR2 SVGAGI (reference sequence). The CDR3 length is 14 residues.

This clonotype was seen ten or more times. This chain links TRBV4-2 with TRBJ2-3; D possibly matches TRBD1 or TRBD2 (5 bases each). Per germline, CDR1 LGHNA and CDR2 YNFKEQ. Trimming left V 0 bases short and J 2 bases short, with 12 bases between. There are 16 residues in the CDR3. The CDR3 coding sequence is TGTGCCAGCAGCCAAGACGGCCAAGGGACCACAGATACGCAGTATTTT. Its protein is CASSQDGQGTTDTQYF.

By share, this clonotype ranks as medium-sized. The chain links TRBV29-1 to TRBJ1-3; a weak D match, TRBD1 (5 bases). Germline values: CDR1 SQVTM, CDR2 ANQGSEA. The V gene lost 6 bases and the J gene lost 3 bases, with 9 bases spanning the gap. The CDR3 runs 12 residues. The CDR3 loop is CSVRDGGNTIYF. The CDR3 DNA reads TGCAGCGTGCGGGACGGTGGAAACACCATATATTTT.

V usage is TRBV27 and J usage is TRBJ2-2; TRBD2 is a possible D gene (5 bases). V was clipped by 6 bases and J by 1 base, with 12 bases between them. Looked up from germline, CDR1 is MNHEY and CDR2 is SMNVEV (reference sequence). There are 15 residues in the CDR3. CDR3 sequence: CASSLSAENTGELFF. The CDR3 nucleotides are TGTGCCAGCAGCCTCTCAGCGGAGAACACCGGGGAGCTGTTTTTT.

This clonotype is medium-sized. The rearrangement joins TRBV2 to TRBJ1-1; no clear D gene. V was shortened by 3 bases and J by 6 bases, with 8 bases between the two germline ends. Germline lookup yields CDR1 SNHLY and CDR2 FYNNEI. CDR3 length: 12 amino acids. The CDR3 region is CASSDGDPEAFF. The CDR3 nucleotides read TGTGCCAGCAGTGACGGGGATCCTGAAGCTTTCTTT. Based on the CDR3 plus reference TRBV2 and TRBJ1-1, the full variable domain is EPEVTQTPSHQVTQMGQEVILRCVPISNHLYFYWYRQILGQKVEFLVSFYNNEISEKSEIFDDQFSVERPDGSNFTLKIRSTKLEDSAMYFCASSDGDPEAFFGQGTRLTVV.

In this sample, this clonotype turned up many times. This rearrangement joins TRBV12-3 or TRBV12-4 to TRBJ2-7, with unresolved D. V was cut by 2 bases and J by 7 bases, with 9 bases left in between. There are 12 residues in the CDR3. In DNA form, the CDR3 reads TGTGCCAGCAGTTTAAGACGTCGGGAGCAGTACTTC. Protein product: CASSLRRREQYF.

This clonotype turned up a few times. The rearrangement uses TRBV18 and TRBJ1-1; 7 bases map to TRBD1. The length of the CDR3 is 12 residues. Germline V gives CDR1 KGHSH, CDR2 LQKENI. V lost 6 bases, J lost 8 bases, and 6 bases stayed unmatched. DNA for the CDR3: TGTGCCAGCTCGAGCAGGGGGGGCGAAGCTTTCTTT. Amino acid sequence: CASSSRGGEAFF.